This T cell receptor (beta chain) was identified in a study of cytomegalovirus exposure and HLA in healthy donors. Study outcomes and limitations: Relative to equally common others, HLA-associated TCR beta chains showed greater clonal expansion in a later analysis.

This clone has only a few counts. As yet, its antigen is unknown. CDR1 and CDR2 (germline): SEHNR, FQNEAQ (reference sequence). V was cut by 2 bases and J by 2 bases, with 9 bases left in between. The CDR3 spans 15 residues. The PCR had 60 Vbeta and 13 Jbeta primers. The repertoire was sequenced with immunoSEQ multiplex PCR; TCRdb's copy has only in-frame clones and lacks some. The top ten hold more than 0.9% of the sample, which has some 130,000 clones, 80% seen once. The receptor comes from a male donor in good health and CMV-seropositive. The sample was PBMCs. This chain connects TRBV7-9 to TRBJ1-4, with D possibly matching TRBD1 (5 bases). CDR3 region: CASSLRGPTNEKLFF. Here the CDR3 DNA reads TGTGCCAGCAGCTTAAGGGGTCCGACTAATGAAAAACTGTTTTTT.